A selection of T cell receptor beta chains follows, all from one sample in a study of cytomegalovirus exposure and HLA in healthy donors. Only in-frame clones appear in the TCRdb table, and some are missing; sequencing was by immunoSEQ multiplex PCR. This listing includes about 110,000 clones. The specimen sequenced was PBMCs. All receptors derive from a man between 45 and 60 years old in good health and CMV-seronegative. Each CDR3 is given with its conserved first and last residue. Each record gives: V gene, D gene, J gene, CDR3 DNA, CDR3 protein. The D gene is left open where the match is weak.

v_call: TRBV14
d_call: TRBD2
j_call: TRBJ2-1
cdr3_nt: TGTGCCAGCAGCCAAGATGCGGCGTGGACTAGCAGGAATGAGCAGTTCTTC
cdr3_aa: CASSQDAAWTSRNEQFF

v_call: TRBV6-5
d_call: TRBD2
j_call: TRBJ2-3
cdr3_nt: TGTGCCAGCAGTTACTTGACTAGCGGGAGAGATAAGTATTTT
cdr3_aa: CASSYLTSGRDKYF

v_call: TRBV4-2
d_call: TRBD2
j_call: TRBJ2-1
cdr3_nt: TGTGCCAGCAGCCAAATACTAGCGGAGAGCTCCTACAATGAGCAGTTCTTC
cdr3_aa: CASSQILAESSYNEQFF

v_call: TRBV5-5
d_call: -
j_call: TRBJ2-7
cdr3_nt: TGTGCCAGCAGCTTAGGGCCAGGGACATACGAGCAGTACTTC
cdr3_aa: CASSLGPGTYEQYF

v_call: TRBV9
d_call: -
j_call: TRBJ2-1
cdr3_nt: TGTGCCAGCAGCGTAGTACCCGGGAGTGGTGAGCAGTTCTTC
cdr3_aa: CASSVVPGSGEQFF

v_call: TRBV6-5
d_call: TRBD1
j_call: TRBJ1-2
cdr3_nt: TGTGCCAGCAGTTACTGGCGACAGGGGCCGTATGGCTACACCTTC
cdr3_aa: CASSYWRQGPYGYTF

v_call: TRBV11-3
d_call: -
j_call: TRBJ1-2
cdr3_nt: TGTGCCAGCAGCTTTAGCCATACAGGTGGTGGCTACACCTTC
cdr3_aa: CASSFSHTGGGYTF

v_call: TRBV18
d_call: -
j_call: TRBJ2-7
cdr3_nt: TGTGCCAGCTCACATACGGGGGACGCCTACGAGCAGTACTTC
cdr3_aa: CASSHTGDAYEQYF

v_call: TRBV29-1
d_call: -
j_call: TRBJ2-3
cdr3_nt: TGCAGCGTCATGCCCCGGGTGGGCACAGATACGCAGTATTTT
cdr3_aa: CSVMPRVGTDTQYF

v_call: TRBV5-6
d_call: -
j_call: TRBJ2-7
cdr3_nt: TGTGCCAGCAGCTTGGCCGGGGTTGACGATATCTGGGAGCAGTACTTC
cdr3_aa: CASSLAGVDDIWEQYF

v_call: TRBV6-6
d_call: -
j_call: TRBJ1-1
cdr3_nt: TGTGCCAGCAGTTCCAACCCCGCGTCGGGAGGGACTGAAGCTTTCTTT
cdr3_aa: CASSSNPASGGTEAFF

v_call: TRBV18
d_call: TRBD1
j_call: TRBJ1-1
cdr3_nt: TGTGCCAGCTCACCATCGACAGGGGTGAACACTGAAGCTTTCTTT
cdr3_aa: CASSPSTGVNTEAFF

v_call: TRBV5-1
d_call: TRBD1
j_call: TRBJ2-7
cdr3_nt: TGCGCCAGCAGCTTCGCACCAGGGGGCACTTACGAGCAGTACTTC
cdr3_aa: CASSFAPGGTYEQYF

v_call: TRBV27
d_call: TRBD1
j_call: TRBJ1-5
cdr3_nt: TGTGCCAGCAGTAGGACAGGGGCCGGACAGCCCCAGCATTTT
cdr3_aa: CASSRTGAGQPQHF

v_call: TRBV5-1
d_call: TRBD1
j_call: TRBJ1-1
cdr3_nt: TGCGCCAGCAGCTTGGGGGGACAGGGAAAAACTGAAGCTTTCTTT
cdr3_aa: CASSLGGQGKTEAFF

v_call: TRBV9
d_call: -
j_call: TRBJ1-3
cdr3_nt: TGTGCCAGCAGCCCGGGAGGGGGAAGTGGAAACACCATATATTTT
cdr3_aa: CASSPGGGSGNTIYF

v_call: TRBV4-3
d_call: TRBD2
j_call: TRBJ2-3
cdr3_nt: TGCGCCAGCAGCCAGGACTTGCGGGGGGGCTTCTCAGATACGCAGTATTTT
cdr3_aa: CASSQDLRGGFSDTQYF

v_call: TRBV5-1
d_call: TRBD1
j_call: TRBJ1-1
cdr3_nt: TGCGCCAGCAGCCTGACCGGGACAGGGACTATGAACACTGAAGCTTTCTTT
cdr3_aa: CASSLTGTGTMNTEAFF

v_call: TRBV7-9
d_call: -
j_call: TRBJ2-5
cdr3_nt: TGTGCCAGCAGCTTAATATCGGGACTCGACTGGGAGACCCAGTACTTC
cdr3_aa: CASSLISGLDWETQYF

v_call: TRBV6-6
d_call: -
j_call: TRBJ1-2
cdr3_nt: TGTGCCACCCTTATGCGGGAATACTATGGCTACACCTTC
cdr3_aa: CATLMREYYGYTF